This TCR beta chain was found in a study of T cell repertoires in cytomegalovirus infection (dated 2019 in TCRdb). Describing the broader study: Peptide stimulations targeted recently identified HLA-C-restricted CMV epitopes, whose presentation resists viral immunomodulation, together with well-studied HLA-B-restricted epitopes. The HLA type of each donor mattered for the analysis, because public TCR beta signatures pointed to carriage of CMV infection along with the matching HLA type.

The junction shows trimming of 0 bases on V and 1 base on J, and the gene matches do not reach 0 bases of it. Looking up the germline V gene yields CDR1 SGHVS and CDR2 FQNEAQ. The cysteine opens and the phenylalanine closes a CDR3 of 15 amino acids. Only CDR3 DNA is held: 45 bases, read in frame from base 1. This clonotype turned up a few times. Its recognized antigen is unknown. Base qualities are not provided; no much larger clone lies one nucleotide away. The treatment or condition label for this specimen denotes: in vitro stimulation with specific CMV peptide epitopes to enrich CMV-specific T cells. The sequencer was an Illumina HiSeq 1500. Through fastp at Q25 and MiXCR, TCRdb rebuilt clones from the public reads, retaining in-frame beta chains. Each CDR3 protein gets just one entry, which takes the most common genes and DNA from the rows behind it. This sample holds about 130,000 distinct CDR3 sequences; over 25% were observed only once. The top ten clones comprise about 54% of the sample.

General findings and caveats noted by the study authors: In both this cohort and an independent cohort of 300 to 450 donors, the cumulative frequency of public TCR beta family members distinguished carriers of CMV infection plus the relevant HLA type. The ex vivo response was dominated by HLA-C-restricted CMV-specific TCR beta clonotypes, which also provided the single most frequent clonotype in two of eight donors.

This chain joins TRBV7-8 to TRBJ1-3, with TRBD1 matching 7 junction bases. This specimen consisted of CD8+ T cells from cultured PBMCs, obtained from culture after CMV antigen stimulation. The receptor's source is a human donor in good health (CMV status not recorded). Some clones in this sample may be carry-over from other donors' samples. The nucleotide sequence reads as follows: TGTGCCAGCAGCTTAGCGACAGGGTCTGGAAACACCATATATTTT. It encodes CASSLATGSGNTIYF.